This T cell receptor beta chain was sequenced in a study of CD4 and CD8 cells across lung adenocarcinoma regions. The patients had localized lung adenocarcinoma, a non-small cell subtype. This CDR3 is built from 17 residues. V shed 0 bases and J 4 bases; nucleotides not matched to a gene: 10. CDR1 and CDR2 from the germline V gene are SGHTA and FQGNSA. Using its own MiXCR run on the PCR reads, TCRdb lists one record per CDR3 protein. Here the sample spans nearly 11,000 distinct CDR3 sequences, roughly 60% being singletons. Sample: CD8+ T cells from the margin of a lung tumor. The TCR was taken from a male donor with lung adenocarcinoma. The CD4 and CD8 labels of this study may be unreliable. The V gene is TRBV7-2, the J gene TRBJ2-3, with TRBD2 matching 7 bases. The DNA for the CDR3 is TGTGCCAGCAGCTTAGCCGCGGGGCTAGCGGTCCCAGATACGCAGTATTTT. Translating gives CASSLAAGLAVPDTQYF.